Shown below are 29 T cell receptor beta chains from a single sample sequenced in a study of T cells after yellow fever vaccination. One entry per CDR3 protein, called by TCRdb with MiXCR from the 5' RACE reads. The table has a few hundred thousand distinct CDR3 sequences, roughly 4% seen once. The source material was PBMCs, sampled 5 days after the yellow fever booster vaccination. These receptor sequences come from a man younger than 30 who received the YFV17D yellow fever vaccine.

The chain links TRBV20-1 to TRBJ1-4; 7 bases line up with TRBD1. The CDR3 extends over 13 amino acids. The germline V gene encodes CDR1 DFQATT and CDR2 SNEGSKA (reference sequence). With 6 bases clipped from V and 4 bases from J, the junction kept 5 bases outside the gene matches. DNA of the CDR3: TGCAGTGCGCCGACAGGGAGTAATGAAAAACTGTTTTTT. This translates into CSAPTGSNEKLFF.

This CDR3 is CASSEQEGPQETQYF. The CDR3, as DNA: TGTGCCAGCAGTGAACAAGAGGGTCCCCAAGAGACCCAGTACTTC. V is TRBV2 and J is TRBJ2-5; D is possibly TRBD2 (5 bases). Trimming pared 2 bases from V and 1 base from J, leaving 11 bases between. CDR3 length: 15 amino acids. Germline V CDR1 and CDR2: SNHLY, FYNNEI.

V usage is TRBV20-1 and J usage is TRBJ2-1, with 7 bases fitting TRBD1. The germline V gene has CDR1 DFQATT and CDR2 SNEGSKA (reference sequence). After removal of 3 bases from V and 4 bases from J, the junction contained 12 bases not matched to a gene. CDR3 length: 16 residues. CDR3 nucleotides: TGCAGTGCTAGCTGGGGGTTGGGACAGATATACAATGAGCAGTTCTTC. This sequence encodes CSASWGLGQIYNEQFF.

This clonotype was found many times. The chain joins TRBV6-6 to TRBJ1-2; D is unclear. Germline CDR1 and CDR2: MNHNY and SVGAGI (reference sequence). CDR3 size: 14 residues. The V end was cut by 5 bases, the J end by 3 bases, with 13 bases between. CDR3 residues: CASSEPGGYYGYTF. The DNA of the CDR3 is TGTGCCAGCAGTGAGCCCGGTGGATACTATGGCTACACCTTC.

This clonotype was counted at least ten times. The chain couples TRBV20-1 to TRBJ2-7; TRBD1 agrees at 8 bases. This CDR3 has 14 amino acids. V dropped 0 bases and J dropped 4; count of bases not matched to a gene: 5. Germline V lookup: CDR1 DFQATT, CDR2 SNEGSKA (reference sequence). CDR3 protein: CSARDAGGDYEQYV. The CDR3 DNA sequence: TGCAGTGCTAGAGATGCAGGGGGCGATTACGAGCAGTACGTC.

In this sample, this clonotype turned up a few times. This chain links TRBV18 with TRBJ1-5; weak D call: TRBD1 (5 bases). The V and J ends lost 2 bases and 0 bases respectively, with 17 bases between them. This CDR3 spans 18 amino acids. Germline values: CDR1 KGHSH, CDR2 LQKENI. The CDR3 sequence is CASSPGVLTDYSNQPQHF. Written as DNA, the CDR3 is TGTGCCAGCTCACCAGGCGTATTGACAGATTATAGCAATCAGCCCCAGCATTTT.

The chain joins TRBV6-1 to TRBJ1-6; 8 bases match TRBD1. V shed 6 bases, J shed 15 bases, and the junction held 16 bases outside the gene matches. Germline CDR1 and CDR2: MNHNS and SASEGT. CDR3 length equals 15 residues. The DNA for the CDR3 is TGTGCCAGCAGACCCCGTTGGACAGGGCCCCCAATCCTCCACTTT. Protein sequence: CASRPRWTGPPILHF.

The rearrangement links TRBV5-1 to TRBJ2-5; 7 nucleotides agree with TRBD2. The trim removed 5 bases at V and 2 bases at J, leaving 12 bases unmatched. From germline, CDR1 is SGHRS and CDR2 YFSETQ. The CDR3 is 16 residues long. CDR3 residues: CASSLALGGGQETQYF. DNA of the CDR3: TGCGCCAGCAGTTTAGCGTTAGGCGGGGGACAAGAGACCCAGTACTTC.

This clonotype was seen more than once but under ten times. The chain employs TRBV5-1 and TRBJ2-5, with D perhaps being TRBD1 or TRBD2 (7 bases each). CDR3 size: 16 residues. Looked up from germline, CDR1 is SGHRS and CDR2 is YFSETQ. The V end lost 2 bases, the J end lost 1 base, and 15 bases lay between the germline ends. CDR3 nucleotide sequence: TGCGCCAGCAGCTTTCAGGGGGGGACGGCCCAAGAGACCCAGTACTTC. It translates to CASSFQGGTAQETQYF.

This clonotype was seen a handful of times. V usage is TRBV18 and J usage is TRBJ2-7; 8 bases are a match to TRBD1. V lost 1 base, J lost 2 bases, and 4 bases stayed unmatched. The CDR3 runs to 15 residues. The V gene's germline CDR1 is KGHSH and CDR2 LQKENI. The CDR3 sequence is CASSPQMGQAYEQYF. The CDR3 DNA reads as TGTGCCAGCTCACCACAAATGGGACAGGCCTACGAGCAGTACTTC.

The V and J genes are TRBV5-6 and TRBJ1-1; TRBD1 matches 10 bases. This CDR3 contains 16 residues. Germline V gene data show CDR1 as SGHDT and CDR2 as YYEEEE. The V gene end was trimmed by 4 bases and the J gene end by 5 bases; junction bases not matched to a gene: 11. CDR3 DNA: TGTGCCAGCAGCGTCCCGGGACAGGGGTTGATAACTGAAGCTTTCTTT. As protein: CASSVPGQGLITEAFF.

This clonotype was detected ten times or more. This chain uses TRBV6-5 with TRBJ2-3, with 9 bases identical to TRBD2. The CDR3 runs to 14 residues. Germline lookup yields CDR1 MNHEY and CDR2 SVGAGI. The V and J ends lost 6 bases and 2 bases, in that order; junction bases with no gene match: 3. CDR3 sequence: CASRAGGLTDTQYF. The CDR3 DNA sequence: TGTGCCAGCAGAGCGGGGGGTCTCACAGATACGCAGTATTTT.

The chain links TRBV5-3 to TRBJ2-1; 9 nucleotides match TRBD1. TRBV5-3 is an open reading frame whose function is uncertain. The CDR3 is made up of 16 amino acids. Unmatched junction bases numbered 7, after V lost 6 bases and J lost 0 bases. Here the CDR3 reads CARKPTGGHSYNEQFF. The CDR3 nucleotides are TGTGCCAGAAAACCGACAGGGGGACACTCCTACAATGAGCAGTTCTTC.

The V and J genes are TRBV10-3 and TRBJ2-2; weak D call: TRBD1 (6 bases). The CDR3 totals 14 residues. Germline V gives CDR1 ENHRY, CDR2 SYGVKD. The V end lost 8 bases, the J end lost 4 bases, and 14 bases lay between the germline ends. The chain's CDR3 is CAILRQGGTGELFF. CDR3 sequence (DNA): TGTGCCATCCTCCGCCAAGGGGGCACCGGGGAGCTGTTTTTT.

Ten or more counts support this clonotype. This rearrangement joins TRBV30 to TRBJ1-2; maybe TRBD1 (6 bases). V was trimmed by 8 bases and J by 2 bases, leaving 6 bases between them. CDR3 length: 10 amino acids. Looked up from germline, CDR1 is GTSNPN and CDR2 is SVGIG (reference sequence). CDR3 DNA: TGTGCCGGGGGCAACTATGGCTACACCTTC. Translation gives CAGGNYGYTF.

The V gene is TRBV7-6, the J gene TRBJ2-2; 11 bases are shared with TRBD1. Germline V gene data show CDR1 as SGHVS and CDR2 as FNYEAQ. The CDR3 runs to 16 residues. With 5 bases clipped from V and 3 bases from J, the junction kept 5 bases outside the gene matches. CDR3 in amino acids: CASSERTGGDTGELFF. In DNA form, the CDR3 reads TGTGCCAGCAGCGAGAGGACAGGGGGCGACACCGGGGAGCTGTTTTTT.

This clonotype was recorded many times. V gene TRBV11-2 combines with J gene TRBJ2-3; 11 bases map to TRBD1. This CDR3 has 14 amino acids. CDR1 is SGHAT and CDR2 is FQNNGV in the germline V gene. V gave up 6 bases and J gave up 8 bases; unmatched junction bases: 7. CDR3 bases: TGTGCCAGCAGGGATCCGGGACAGGGGGTTACGCAGTATTTT. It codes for CASRDPGQGVTQYF.

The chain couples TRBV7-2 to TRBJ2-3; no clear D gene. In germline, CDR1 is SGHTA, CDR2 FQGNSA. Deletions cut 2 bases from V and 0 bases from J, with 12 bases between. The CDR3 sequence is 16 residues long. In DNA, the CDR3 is TGTGCCAGCAGCTTAACGGCAGGCAGTAGCACAGATACGCAGTATTTT. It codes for CASSLTAGSSTDTQYF.

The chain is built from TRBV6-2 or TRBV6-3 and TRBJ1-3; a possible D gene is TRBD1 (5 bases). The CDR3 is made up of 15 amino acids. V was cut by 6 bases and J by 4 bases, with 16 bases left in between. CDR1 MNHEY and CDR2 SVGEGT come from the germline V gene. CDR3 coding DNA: TGTGCCAGCAGGCGCCCGCGGGGGAGCGGAAACACCATATATTTT. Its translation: CASRRPRGSGNTIYF.

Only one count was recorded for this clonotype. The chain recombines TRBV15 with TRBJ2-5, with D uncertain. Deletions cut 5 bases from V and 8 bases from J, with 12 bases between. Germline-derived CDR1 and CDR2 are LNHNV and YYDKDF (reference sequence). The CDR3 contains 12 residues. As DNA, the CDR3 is TGTGCCACCAGCCGCCGTCTTGGAACCCAGTACTTC. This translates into CATSRRLGTQYF.

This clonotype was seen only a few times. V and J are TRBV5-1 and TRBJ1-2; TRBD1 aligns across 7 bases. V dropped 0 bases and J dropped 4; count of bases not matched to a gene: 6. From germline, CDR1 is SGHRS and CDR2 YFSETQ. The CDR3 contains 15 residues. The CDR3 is CASSLDTGASYGYTF. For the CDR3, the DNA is TGCGCCAGCAGCTTGGATACAGGGGCTAGCTATGGCTACACCTTC. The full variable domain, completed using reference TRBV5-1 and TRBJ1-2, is KAGVTQTPRYLIKTRGQQVTLSCSPISGHRSVSWYQQTPGQGLQFLFEYFSETQRNKGNFPGRFSGRQFSNSRSEMNVSTLELGDSALYLCASSLDTGASYGYTFGSGTRLTVV.

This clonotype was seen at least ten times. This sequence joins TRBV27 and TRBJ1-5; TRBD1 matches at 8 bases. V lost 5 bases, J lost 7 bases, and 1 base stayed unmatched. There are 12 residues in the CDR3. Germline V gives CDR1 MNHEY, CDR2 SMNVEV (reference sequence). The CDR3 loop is CASSDRGQPQHF. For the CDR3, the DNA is TGTGCCAGCAGTGACAGGGGCCAGCCCCAGCATTTT.

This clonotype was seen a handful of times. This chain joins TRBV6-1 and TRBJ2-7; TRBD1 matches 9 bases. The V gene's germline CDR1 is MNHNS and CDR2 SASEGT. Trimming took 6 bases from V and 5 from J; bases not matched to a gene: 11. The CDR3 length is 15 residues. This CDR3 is CASRRKDRGLHEQYV. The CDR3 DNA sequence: TGTGCCAGCAGGCGGAAGGACAGGGGCTTACACGAGCAGTACGTC.

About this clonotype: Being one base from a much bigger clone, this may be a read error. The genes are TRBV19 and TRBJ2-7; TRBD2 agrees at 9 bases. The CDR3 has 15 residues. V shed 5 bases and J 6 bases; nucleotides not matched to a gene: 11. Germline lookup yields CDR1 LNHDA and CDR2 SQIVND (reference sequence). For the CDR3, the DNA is TGTGCCAGTAGTTCGCCTCTAGCGGGGAACTTCGAGCAGTACTTC. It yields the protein CASSSPLAGNFEQYF.

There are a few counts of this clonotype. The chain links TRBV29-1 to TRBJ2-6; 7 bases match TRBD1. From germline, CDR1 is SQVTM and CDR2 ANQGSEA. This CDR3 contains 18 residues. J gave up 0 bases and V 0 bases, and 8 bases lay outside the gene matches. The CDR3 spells CSVEEGTVLNSGANVLTF. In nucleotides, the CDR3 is TGCAGCGTTGAAGAGGGGACAGTACTAAACTCTGGGGCCAACGTCCTGACTTTC.

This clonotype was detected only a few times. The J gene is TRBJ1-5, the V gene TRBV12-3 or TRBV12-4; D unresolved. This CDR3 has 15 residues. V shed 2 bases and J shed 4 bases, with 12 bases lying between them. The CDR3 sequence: CASSLMGSINQPQHF. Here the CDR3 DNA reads TGTGCCAGCAGTTTAATGGGAAGTATTAATCAGCCCCAGCATTTT.

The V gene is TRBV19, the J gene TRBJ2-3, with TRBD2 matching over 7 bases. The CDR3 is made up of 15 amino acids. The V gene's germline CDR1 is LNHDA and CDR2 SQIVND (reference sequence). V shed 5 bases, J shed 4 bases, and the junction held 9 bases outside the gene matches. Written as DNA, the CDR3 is TGTGCCAGTAGTTTCCTCGGCGGGGGTGCAGATACGCAGTATTTT. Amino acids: CASSFLGGGADTQYF.

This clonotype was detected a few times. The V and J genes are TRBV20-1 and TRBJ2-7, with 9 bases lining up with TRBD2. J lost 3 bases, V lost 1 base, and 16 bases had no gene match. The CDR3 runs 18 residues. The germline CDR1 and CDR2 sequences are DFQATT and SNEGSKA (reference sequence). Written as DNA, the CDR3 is TGCAGTGCTAGAGGCGGGACCGCGAGAGGGACTAGCCACTACGAGCAGTACTTC. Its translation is CSARGGTARGTSHYEQYF.

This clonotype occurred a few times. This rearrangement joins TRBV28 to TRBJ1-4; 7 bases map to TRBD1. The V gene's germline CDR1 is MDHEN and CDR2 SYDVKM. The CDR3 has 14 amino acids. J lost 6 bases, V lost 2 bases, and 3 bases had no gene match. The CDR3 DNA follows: TGTGCCAGCAGTTTACCCCAGGGGGATGAAAAACTGTTTTTT. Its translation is CASSLPQGDEKLFF.